These 20 T cell receptor beta chains came from one sample sequenced in a study of shared clonotypes between healthy human individuals. The table came from immunoSEQ multiplex PCR; TCRdb's copy has only in-frame clones and leaves some out. Here the sample spans approximately 2,200,000 clones, approximately 94% being singletons. Naive CD8 cells comprised CD45RO-negative, CCR7-positively selected cells, excluding terminally differentiated effector memory CD45RA+ cells. Sequencing input: naive CD8+ T cells from PBMCs. Every receptor here comes from a man aged 18-30 years in good health. Some clones in this sample may be carry-over from other donors' samples.

The chain links TRBV7-9 to TRBJ1-2; 7 bases align to TRBD1. CDR1 and CDR2 (germline): SEHNR, FQNEAQ (reference sequence). V was pared by 4 bases and J by 5 bases, with 13 bases of the junction left unmatched. This CDR3 is 16 amino acids long. The chain's CDR3 is CASSSRTGTDHYGYTF. The DNA of the CDR3 is TGTGCCAGCAGCTCGCGAACCGGGACAGACCATTATGGCTACACCTTC.

The chain links TRBV19 to TRBJ1-4; possibly TRBD1 for D (6 bases). The length of the CDR3 is 16 residues. Germline loops: CDR1 LNHDA, CDR2 SQIVND (reference sequence). The V gene lost 8 bases and the J gene lost 2 bases, with 18 bases spanning the gap. The CDR3 coding sequence is TGTGCCAGTGAGGGTCTTTGGGGGGCGACTAATGAAAAACTGTTTTTT. This encodes CASEGLWGATNEKLFF.

The chain employs TRBV5-6 and TRBJ2-5, with 11 bases fitting TRBD1. The closer fit of TRBJ2-7 to the DNA end suggests the J call may be wrong. Germline-derived CDR1 and CDR2 are SGHDT and YYEEEE. This CDR3 has 15 residues. The CDR3 region is CASSSGTGGWYEQYF. The CDR3 nucleotides are TGTGCCAGCAGCTCCGGGACAGGGGGTTGGTACGAGCAGTACTTC.

The chain uses TRBV7-9 and TRBJ1-2, with D maybe TRBD1 (5 bases). The CDR3 loop spans 13 amino acids. V lost 2 bases to trimming and J lost 8 bases, with 12 bases between them. Germline-derived CDR1 and CDR2 are SEHNR and FQNEAQ (reference sequence). The CDR3 bases are TGTGCCAGCAGCTTAAAGGGGAAGGGCGGCTACACCTTC. Amino acids: CASSLKGKGGYTF.

The CDR3 nucleotides read TGCGCCAGCAGCCAAGATACAGGGTTCGAGCAGTACTTC. Translated: CASSQDTGFEQYF. This rearrangement joins TRBV4-1 to TRBJ2-7; weak D call: TRBD1 (6 bases). This CDR3 has 13 amino acids. Trimming removed 0 bases from V and 6 bases from J, with 9 bases in between. Per germline, CDR1 MGHRA and CDR2 YSYEKL.

A remark on this clone: The sample holds other DNA sequences that translate to the same CDR3. This chain connects TRBV29-1 to TRBJ2-3; no clear D gene. Trimming removed 4 bases from V and 2 bases from J, with 7 bases in between. The CDR3 length is 12 residues. Looked up from germline, CDR1 is SQVTM and CDR2 is ANQGSEA. The CDR3 loop reads CSVAGDTDTQYF. CDR3 coding DNA: TGCAGCGTTGCCGGCGACACAGATACGCAGTATTTT.

This rearrangement joins TRBV5-3 to TRBJ1-5; D is possibly TRBD1 (6 bases). TRBV5-3 is marked as an open reading frame, function uncertain. This CDR3 comprises 15 residues. The ends were cut back, 4 bases at V and 2 bases at J, with 13 bases in the middle. This CDR3 reads CARSAVWGRNQPQHF. The CDR3 DNA sequence: TGTGCCAGAAGCGCCGTATGGGGGCGCAATCAGCCCCAGCATTTT.

In DNA form, the CDR3 reads TGTGCCAGCAGCTTTGGACTAGCGGAGACCTACGAGCAGTACTTC. The encoded protein is CASSFGLAETYEQYF. The chain is built from TRBV5-4 and TRBJ2-5; 10 bases are shared with TRBD2. The J call may be wrong; the DNA end is better matched by TRBJ2-7. Looked up from germline, CDR1 is SGHNT and CDR2 is YYREEE (reference sequence). This CDR3 contains 15 residues.

V and J are TRBV7-3 and TRBJ2-7, with 7 bases that match TRBD2. Germline assignment: CDR1 SGHTA and CDR2 FQGTGA. CDR3 length equals 16 residues. J gave up 7 bases and V 5 bases, and 17 bases lay outside the gene matches. This CDR3 is CASSPTGGSTPREQYF. DNA for the CDR3: TGTGCCAGCAGCCCCACCGGGGGGAGCACCCCTAGGGAGCAGTACTTC.

The chain links TRBV9 to TRBJ1-4; no definite D call. Between the trimmed V and J ends, which lost 4 bases and 7 bases, there was a span of 11 bases. CDR3 length: 13 amino acids. CDR1 and CDR2 from the germline V gene are SGDLS and YYNGEE. The CDR3 sequence is CASSPGGGEKLFF. CDR3 nucleotide sequence: TGTGCCAGCAGCCCCGGAGGCGGTGAAAAACTGTTTTTT.

V usage is TRBV30 and J usage is TRBJ2-1, with D perhaps TRBD2 (6 bases). Looked up from germline, CDR1 is GTSNPN and CDR2 is SVGIG (reference sequence). The CDR3 length is 15 residues. V gave up 4 bases and J gave up 0 bases, with 13 bases separating them. The CDR3 DNA sequence: TGTGCCTGGAACTGGGGGGTCAGCTCCTACAATGAGCAGTTCTTC. Translation: CAWNWGVSSYNEQFF.

This chain joins TRBV2 and TRBJ2-7; 11 bases are a match to TRBD2. This CDR3 spans 14 amino acids. The ends lost 6 bases at V and 3 bases at J; junction bases unmatched: 4. In germline, CDR1 is SNHLY, CDR2 FYNNEI. The CDR3 DNA follows: TGTGCCAGCAGCGAGACTAGCGGGAACTACGAGCAGTACTTC. Translating it yields CASSETSGNYEQYF.

Worth noting for this clone: Other nucleotide sequences in the sample specify the same CDR3. This chain joins TRBV28 and TRBJ2-7; tentative D call: TRBD1 (7 bases). Trimming stripped 6 bases from V and 6 bases from J, with 18 bases between. The length of the CDR3 is 14 residues. From germline, CDR1 is MDHEN and CDR2 SYDVKM. The CDR3 DNA is TGTGCCAGCAGCCCGCGGGACAGAGGGGCCGAGCAGTACTTC. Translated, it gives CASSPRDRGAEQYF.

CDR3 in amino acids: CASSIVMGLAGEGETQYF. The CDR3 DNA is TGTGCCAGTAGTATAGTCATGGGACTAGCGGGAGAGGGGGAGACCCAGTACTTC. J is TRBJ2-5 and V is TRBV19; 14 nucleotides agree with TRBD2. With V trimmed by 1 base and J by 5 bases, 9 bases remained unmatched. The length of the CDR3 is 18 residues. Germline lookup yields CDR1 LNHDA and CDR2 SQIVND (reference sequence).

This clone has a single count. The chain recombines TRBV13 with TRBJ2-5; the D gene is possibly TRBD1 (5 bases). Germline loops: CDR1 PRHDT, CDR2 FYEKMQ (reference sequence). With 4 bases removed from V and 2 bases from J, the gap between germline ends came to 11 bases. The CDR3 is made up of 14 amino acids. The CDR3 spells CASSSSRAQETQYF. The CDR3 DNA reads as TGTGCCAGCAGCTCCTCCAGGGCTCAAGAGACCCAGTACTTC.

The chain has TRBV7-9 and TRBJ2-2; D possibly corresponds to TRBD2 (6 bases). The ends were cut back, 5 bases at V and 6 bases at J, with 16 bases in the middle. The CDR3 extends over 15 amino acids. Germline V gene data show CDR1 as SEHNR and CDR2 as FQNEAQ (reference sequence). The CDR3 reads CASSAGTLNPGELFF. CDR3 in DNA: TGTGCCAGCAGCGCGGGGACCCTAAACCCCGGGGAGCTGTTTTTT.

V usage is TRBV6-5 and J usage is TRBJ1-1; D uncertain. The germline V gene encodes CDR1 MNHEY and CDR2 SVGAGI. The CDR3 is 11 amino acids. V was shortened by 8 bases and J by 6 bases, with 10 bases between the two germline ends. The CDR3 DNA is TGTGCCAGCTTTCTTCGGGCTGAAGCTTTCTTT. Translated: CASFLRAEAFF.

V gene TRBV27 combines with J gene TRBJ1-2; 7 bases fit TRBD1. Germline lookup yields CDR1 MNHEY and CDR2 SMNVEV (reference sequence). The V gene end was trimmed by 5 bases and the J gene end by 4 bases; junction bases not matched to a gene: 13. CDR3 size: 16 residues. CDR3 loop: CASSPKPGQVGYGYTF. In DNA form, the CDR3 reads TGTGCCAGCAGTCCAAAACCAGGACAGGTTGGCTATGGCTACACCTTC.

The chain combines TRBV18 with TRBJ2-2, with D perhaps given as TRBD1 or TRBD2 (5 bases each). Germline V gene lookup returns CDR1 KGHSH and CDR2 LQKENI. Trimming took off 4 bases at V and 6 bases at J, with 12 bases between the two ends. The CDR3 is 14 amino acids. CDR3 amino acids: CASSRPLGPGELFF. CDR3 coding DNA: TGTGCCAGCTCACGTCCCTTGGGACCCGGGGAGCTGTTTTTT.

V is TRBV4-3 and J is TRBJ1-4, with D possibly TRBD1 on 6 matching bases. The CDR3 is made up of 14 amino acids. V lost 2 bases and J lost 8, with 12 bases in between. Germline V gives CDR1 LGHNA, CDR2 YSLEER. CDR3 sequence reads: CASSQYGGREKLFF. The CDR3 nucleotides are TGCGCCAGCAGCCAATATGGGGGCCGAGAAAAACTGTTTTTT.